Each of the 28 T cell receptor beta chains below was sequenced from the same sample in a study of cytomegalovirus exposure and HLA in healthy donors. Researchers ran the PCR with 60 Vbeta and 13 Jbeta primers. Using immunoSEQ multiplex PCR, the repertoire was profiled, and TCRdb retains in-frame clones only, with some absent. The data show more than 150,000 clones, 79% seen once. Sequenced material: PBMCs. Receptor source: a girl aged 5 to 17 in good health and CMV-seropositive.

The rearrangement uses TRBV7-2 and TRBJ2-5; D unresolved. V was cut by 3 bases and J by 2 bases, with 4 bases left in between. The CDR3 contains 12 residues. The germline gives CDR1 SGHTA, CDR2 FQGNSA. CDR3 region: CASSFLQETQYF. CDR3 DNA: TGTGCCAGCAGCTTTCTGCAAGAGACCCAGTACTTC.

V and J are TRBV6-5 and TRBJ2-7; 7 bases map to TRBD1. The germline gives CDR1 MNHEY, CDR2 SVGAGI. The CDR3 has 14 residues. The V gene end was trimmed by 6 bases and the J gene end by 2 bases; junction bases not matched to a gene: 7. CDR3 residues: CASRIAQGPYEQYF. The CDR3 region has the DNA TGTGCCAGCAGAATAGCACAGGGGCCCTACGAGCAGTACTTC.

CDR3 nucleotides: TGTGCCAGCTCACCTGCGGGTGGCAATCAGCCCCAGCATTTT. As protein: CASSPAGGNQPQHF. This rearrangement joins TRBV18 to TRBJ1-5; no firm D call. Germline CDR1 reads KGHSH; CDR2 reads LQKENI. V dropped 3 bases and J dropped 2 bases, with 8 bases sitting between them. This CDR3 is 14 amino acids long.

The V gene is TRBV7-2, the J gene TRBJ1-2, with 7 bases matching TRBD1. The V and J ends lost 2 bases and 4 bases, in that order; junction bases with no gene match: 10. There are 16 residues in the CDR3. Germline V gene data show CDR1 as SGHTA and CDR2 as FQGNSA. CDR3 protein: CASSLRGPGESYGYTF. CDR3 bases: TGTGCCAGCAGCTTAAGGGGGCCGGGGGAGAGCTATGGCTACACCTTC.

This chain uses TRBV5-4 with TRBJ1-2; unclear D gene. The CDR3 consists of 14 residues. Per germline, CDR1 SGHNT and CDR2 YYREEE (reference sequence). V lost 2 bases to trimming and J lost 4 bases, with 12 bases between them. The CDR3 sequence: CASSFAGGSYGYTF. The DNA for the CDR3 is TGTGCCAGCAGCTTCGCTGGAGGTAGCTATGGCTACACCTTC.

The chain uses TRBV6-5 and TRBJ1-6; tentative D call: TRBD1 (6 bases). V lost 4 bases to trimming and J lost 9 bases, with 13 bases between them. This CDR3 region has 14 residues. Germline V gene sequence: CDR1 MNHEY, CDR2 SVGAGI. Here the CDR3 reads CASSLQGFGSPLHF. In DNA, the CDR3 is TGTGCCAGCAGTTTACAGGGCTTTGGTTCACCCCTCCACTTT.

This rearrangement joins TRBV7-2 to TRBJ1-2, with 8 bases fitting TRBD1. In germline, CDR1 is SGHTA, CDR2 FQGNSA. This CDR3 has 13 residues. The ends lost 5 bases at V and 7 bases at J; junction bases unmatched: 6. CDR3 amino acids: CASSLVDRGGYTF. The CDR3 DNA reads TGTGCCAGCAGCCTTGTTGACAGGGGTGGCTACACCTTC.

This chain connects TRBV4-3 to TRBJ2-1; 7 bases fit TRBD2. Germline CDR1 and CDR2: LGHNA and YSLEER. V was pared by 1 base and J by 3 bases, with 15 bases of the junction left unmatched. The CDR3 is 19 residues long. As DNA, the CDR3 is TGCGCCAGCAGCCAAGTAGGAAGGTGGCGGGGGTATTACTACAATGAGCAGTTCTTC. Protein sequence: CASSQVGRWRGYYYNEQFF.

The chain couples TRBV27 to TRBJ1-1; D ambiguous. The CDR3 contains 15 residues. The V gene's germline CDR1 is MNHEY and CDR2 SMNVEV (reference sequence). Trimming cost V 5 bases and J 5 bases, with 18 bases left between them. The CDR3, as DNA: TGTGCCAGCAGTCAATCCGGGCGGGTGGGGACTGAAGCTTTCTTT. Protein: CASSQSGRVGTEAFF.

The gene calls are TRBV25-1 and TRBJ2-1, with D tentatively TRBD1 (6 bases). Germline V gene lookup returns CDR1 MGHDK and CDR2 SYGVNS. V was pared by 4 bases and J by 12 bases, with 10 bases between. This CDR3 is 11 amino acids long. CDR3 protein: CASSGGQRQFF. CDR3 DNA sequence: TGTGCCAGCAGTGGAGGACAGCGGCAGTTCTTC.

The chain combines TRBV11-1 with TRBJ1-5; 7 nucleotides align to TRBD1. The length of the CDR3 is 13 residues. J gave up 5 bases and V 4 bases, and 2 bases lay outside the gene matches. Germline CDR1 is SGHAT and CDR2 is FQDESV (reference sequence). CDR3 sequence (DNA): TGTGCCAGCAGCTACCAGGGGGATCAGCCCCAGCATTTT. This translates into CASSYQGDQPQHF.

V gene TRBV5-8 combines with J gene TRBJ1-1, with 8 bases fitting TRBD1. The CDR3 is made up of 15 amino acids. Germline CDR1 reads SGHTS; CDR2 reads YDEGEE. V shed 5 bases, J shed 0 bases, and the junction held 6 bases outside the gene matches. This CDR3 reads CASRPGTGLNTEAFF. The CDR3 DNA reads as TGTGCCAGCAGACCCGGGACAGGACTGAACACTGAAGCTTTCTTT.

V usage is TRBV9 and J usage is TRBJ1-5; 9 nucleotides line up with TRBD1. CDR1 SGDLS and CDR2 YYNGEE come from the germline V gene. The CDR3 is 15 residues long. V gave up 4 bases and J gave up 7 bases; unmatched junction bases: 9. CDR3 sequence (DNA): TGTGCCAGCAGCTCTTCCGGGACAGGGTCCCAGCCCCAGCATTTT. Its protein is CASSSSGTGSQPQHF.

The rearrangement uses TRBV18 and TRBJ1-5; D remains unclear. Germline-derived CDR1 and CDR2 are KGHSH and LQKENI. The CDR3 is made up of 13 amino acids. V was cut by 2 bases and J by 4 bases, with 6 bases left in between. The CDR3 loop reads CASSPSENQPQHF. Here the CDR3 DNA reads TGTGCCAGCTCACCATCCGAGAATCAGCCCCAGCATTTT.

The chain recombines TRBV19 with TRBJ1-5; D perhaps matches TRBD1 (5 bases). Germline CDR1 LNHDA, CDR2 SQIVND (reference sequence). The V and J ends lost 3 bases and 6 bases respectively, with 15 bases between them. This CDR3 contains 15 residues. CDR3 DNA sequence: TGTGCCAGTAGTATGGTCGCGGGGGGGGGTCAGCCCCAGCATTTT. Translated, it gives CASSMVAGGGQPQHF.

This chain joins TRBV18 and TRBJ1-1; TRBD1 might be the D (6 bases). The germline V gene has CDR1 KGHSH and CDR2 LQKENI. The CDR3 contains 14 residues. Trimming left V 4 bases short and J 0 bases short, with 9 bases between. The CDR3 sequence is CASSRQGMNTEAFF. CDR3 DNA: TGTGCCAGCTCACGCCAGGGGATGAACACTGAAGCTTTCTTT.

The rearrangement links TRBV9 to TRBJ1-2, with TRBD1 matching 7 bases. V lost 0 bases and J lost 3; bases outside the gene matches: 2. This CDR3 comprises 14 residues. Germline CDR1 is SGDLS and CDR2 is YYNGEE. The CDR3 region is CASSVEDRDYGYTF. The CDR3 DNA is TGTGCCAGCAGCGTAGAAGACAGGGACTATGGCTACACCTTC. Filled out from reference TRBV9 and TRBJ1-2, the complete variable domain reads DSGVTQTPKHLITATGQRVTLRCSPRSGDLSVYWYQQSLDQGLQFLIQYYNGEERAKGNILERFSAQQFPDLHSELNLSSLELGDSALYFCASSVEDRDYGYTFGSGTRLTVV.

For the CDR3, the DNA is TGTGCCAGCAGCGTAGACAGGGAGCAGTTCTTC. Translated: CASSVDREQFF. The chain joins TRBV9 to TRBJ2-1; D is possibly TRBD1 (5 bases). The CDR3 length is 11 residues. Germline loops: CDR1 SGDLS, CDR2 YYNGEE. V was clipped by 0 bases and J by 10 bases, with 5 bases between them.

The rearrangement joins TRBV12-2 to TRBJ2-6; the D segment call TRBD1 is taken from the table without a DNA check. TRBV12-2 is a pseudogene locus. This CDR3 comprises 16 residues. The CDR3 region has the DNA TGTGCAAGTCGCTTCCGGGACAGCTCTGGGGCCAACGTCCTGACTTTC. It translates to CASRFRDSSGANVLTF.

V is TRBV6-1 and J is TRBJ1-1, with TRBD1 as a possible D gene (5 bases). CDR1 is MNHNS and CDR2 is SASEGT in the germline V gene. V was cut by 3 bases and J by 1 base, with 15 bases left in between. This CDR3 spans 16 amino acids. CDR3 amino acids: CASSDRGEGWNTEAFF. The CDR3 DNA sequence: TGTGCCAGCAGTGATCGGGGGGAGGGATGGAACACTGAAGCTTTCTTT.

V usage is TRBV4-1 and J usage is TRBJ1-1; D gene unclear. The germline gives CDR1 MGHRA, CDR2 YSYEKL. The CDR3 has 15 residues. V was clipped by 3 bases and J by 3 bases, with 14 bases between them. The CDR3 loop reads CASSQEVTRYTEAFF. The CDR3 region has the DNA TGCGCCAGCAGCCAGGAGGTGACACGGTACACTGAAGCTTTCTTT.

The V call is TRBV6-6, the J call TRBJ1-5, with TRBD1 matching 7 bases. V gave up 5 bases and J gave up 6 bases; unmatched junction bases: 10. Looked up from germline, CDR1 is MNHNY and CDR2 is SVGAGI (reference sequence). The CDR3 runs 15 residues. The CDR3 spells CASSRPTGTPQPQHF. The CDR3 DNA reads as TGTGCCAGCAGTCGCCCGACAGGGACCCCTCAGCCCCAGCATTTT.

The chain combines TRBV4-1 with TRBJ1-3; TRBD1 agrees at 9 bases. This CDR3 has 17 residues. CDR1 is MGHRA, CDR2 YSYEKL, per germline. The junction had 8 bases not matched to a gene; V was cut back by 5 bases and J by 0 bases. The CDR3 nucleotides read TGCGCCAGCAGCTCGTCCGGGACAGGGCACTCTGGAAACACCATATATTTT. It codes for CASSSSGTGHSGNTIYF.

V is TRBV5-1 and J is TRBJ2-2, with D possibly TRBD1 on 6 matching bases. The V and J ends lost 1 base and 4 bases respectively, with 11 bases between them. The CDR3 covers 15 residues. From germline, CDR1 is SGHRS and CDR2 YFSETQ. The CDR3 reads CASSLLGQTTGELFF. CDR3 DNA sequence: TGCGCCAGCAGCTTGCTTGGACAGACCACCGGGGAGCTGTTTTTT.

The V and J genes are TRBV19 and TRBJ1-5, with TRBD1 identical over 7 bases. With 6 bases clipped from V and 3 bases from J, the junction kept 8 bases outside the gene matches. Germline lookup yields CDR1 LNHDA and CDR2 SQIVND (reference sequence). The CDR3 is 15 residues long. CDR3 in amino acids: CASRDSTGSNQPQHF. The CDR3, as DNA: TGTGCCAGTAGGGATTCGACAGGGTCCAATCAGCCCCAGCATTTT. Using reference TRBV19 and TRBJ1-5 for the parts outside the CDR3, the full variable domain is DGGITQSPKYLFRKEGQNVTLSCEQNLNHDAMYWYRQDPGQGLRLIYYSQIVNDFQKGDIAEGYSVSREKKESFPLTVTSAQKNPTAFYLCASRDSTGSNQPQHFGDGTRLSIL.

This sequence joins TRBV7-9 and TRBJ2-5, with D perhaps TRBD1 (6 bases). The CDR3 runs to 17 residues. Trimming removed 1 base at V and 1 base at J, with 16 bases between. Germline V gene sequence: CDR1 SEHNR, CDR2 FQNEAQ (reference sequence). In DNA form, the CDR3 reads TGTGCCAGCAGCTTAGGCAGCTCAGGGGCTTCCCAAGAGACCCAGTACTTC. Encoded protein: CASSLGSSGASQETQYF.

V usage is TRBV7-8 and J usage is TRBJ2-5, with D maybe TRBD2 (5 bases). Trimming shortened V by 1 base and J by 5 bases, and 14 bases separated the two germline ends. This CDR3 comprises 15 residues. Germline CDR1 SGHVS, CDR2 FQNEAQ. CDR3 bases: TGTGCCAGCAGCTTAGGGAGGACTTTAGGGGAGACCCAGTACTTC. It translates to CASSLGRTLGETQYF.

The DNA of the CDR3 is TGTGCCCGGCCGTGGGGGGGGGACAACTACGAGCAGTACTTC. Its translation is CARPWGGDNYEQYF. This sequence joins TRBV21-1 and TRBJ2-7; TRBD2, as called in the table, went unchecked against the DNA. TRBV21-1 is marked as a pseudogene. The CDR3 is made up of 14 amino acids.